Listed below are T cell receptor beta chains from one sample, sequenced in a study of cytomegalovirus exposure and HLA in healthy donors. Only in-frame clones appear in the TCRdb table, and some are missing; sequencing was by immunoSEQ multiplex PCR. The sample consists of about 130,000 clones, around 94% of them appearing once. The sequenced sample consisted of PBMCs. The receptors were gathered from a woman between 18 and 30 years old in good health and CMV-seronegative. Each CDR3 is given with its conserved first and last residue. The order of the fields is clone size, V gene, D gene, J gene, CDR3 protein, CDR3 DNA. D genes are given only for firm matches. Size is stated for part of the rows, as once, few or many counts, or as a class when the clone is expanded.

-	TRBV25-1	-	TRBJ2-7	CASRSLESSYEQYF	TGTGCCAGCAGATCGCTAGAGAGCTCCTACGAGCAGTACTTC
-	TRBV5-1	TRBD1	TRBJ1-6	CASSLAYRGQDNSPLHF	TGCGCCAGCAGCTTGGCTTATAGGGGACAGGATAATTCACCCCTCCACTTT
-	TRBV6-4	-	TRBJ2-1	CASSEPSLWAGAYNEQFF	TGTGCCAGCAGTGAACCTTCCCTCTGGGCGGGGGCTTACAATGAGCAGTTCTTC
-	TRBV6-5	-	TRBJ2-1	CASSYSSGNNEQFF	TGTGCCAGCAGTTACTCGAGTGGTAACAATGAGCAGTTCTTC
-	TRBV5-1	-	TRBJ2-1	CASSPQGNEQFF	TGCGCCAGCAGCCCGCAGGGCAATGAGCAGTTCTTC
-	TRBV30	TRBD1	TRBJ2-7	CAWKGQGSISEQYF	TGTGCCTGGAAAGGACAGGGATCGATCTCCGAGCAGTACTTC
once	TRBV6-1	-	TRBJ1-3	CASWGRPKSGNTIYF	TGTGCCAGCTGGGGCAGACCCAAATCTGGAAACACCATATATTTT
-	TRBV19	TRBD1	TRBJ1-2	CASSVTGDFFYGYTF	TGTGCCAGTAGTGTGACAGGGGATTTTTTCTATGGCTACACCTTC
-	TRBV4-1	-	TRBJ1-3	CASSPTGASGNTIYF	TGCGCCAGCAGCCCCACAGGAGCCTCTGGAAACACCATATATTTT
-	TRBV19	-	TRBJ2-3	CASSIGAQGVGTQYF	TGTGCCAGTAGTATAGGGGCACAGGGTGTGGGTACGCAGTATTTT
-	TRBV10-2	-	TRBJ2-2	CASSLEGFAGELFF	TGCGCCAGCAGCTTAGAGGGATTCGCCGGGGAGCTGTTTTTT
-	TRBV7-2	-	TRBJ1-1	CASSRGASTEAFF	TGTGCCAGCAGCCGGGGGGCGAGCACTGAAGCTTTCTTT
once	TRBV7-9	-	TRBJ2-7	CASSSRPTGHYEQYF	TGTGCCAGCAGCTCCCGACCCACAGGACATTACGAGCAGTACTTC
-	TRBV5-6	TRBD2	TRBJ2-1	CASSLAPSGSYNEQFF	TGTGCCAGCAGCTTGGCCCCTAGCGGGAGTTACAATGAGCAGTTCTTC
-	TRBV9	TRBD1	TRBJ2-4	CASSSPLLGTGKNIQYF	TGTGCCAGCAGCTCTCCCCTTCTCGGGACAGGGAAAAACATTCAGTACTTC
-	TRBV6-6	-	TRBJ2-3	CASRGQHTDTQYF	TGTGCCAGCAGGGGACAACACACAGATACGCAGTATTTT
-	TRBV5-6	-	TRBJ1-4	CASSSGTTNEKLFF	TGTGCCAGCAGCTCCGGGACAACTAATGAAAAACTGTTTTTT
-	TRBV4-1	TRBD2	TRBJ2-1	CASSQDLTGLAPRGQFF	TGCGCCAGCAGCCAAGATCTTACGGGACTAGCTCCTCGGGGACAGTTCTTC
-	TRBV10-3	-	TRBJ1-2	CAISEQAGSLKPYGYTF	TGTGCCATCAGTGAGCAGGCAGGAAGCCTAAAACCCTATGGCTACACCTTC
-	TRBV5-1	TRBD1	TRBJ2-3	CASGQGLTDTQYF	TGCGCCAGCGGACAGGGTTTGACAGATACGCAGTATTTT
-	TRBV2	-	TRBJ1-5	CASSEALQLNQPQHF	TGTGCCAGCAGTGAAGCGTTACAGCTAAATCAGCCCCAGCATTTT
-	TRBV10-3	-	TRBJ2-7	CAISESTRGSYEQYF	TGTGCCATCAGTGAGTCCACTAGAGGCTCCTACGAGCAGTACTTC
-	TRBV27	-	TRBJ1-1	CASSRELSPGGSTEAFF	TGTGCCAGCAGTCGGGAACTCTCCCCGGGGGGGAGCACTGAAGCTTTCTTT
-	TRBV5-1	TRBD1	TRBJ1-3	CASSLVGTVSGNTIYF	TGCGCCAGCAGCTTGGTTGGGACAGTCTCTGGAAACACCATATATTTT
-	TRBV14	-	TRBJ1-2	CASSQSGLLKNGYTF	TGTGCCAGCAGCCAATCAGGGCTCTTAAAGAATGGCTACACCTTC
-	TRBV7-2	-	TRBJ2-7	CASSFQGSRQYF	TGTGCCAGCAGCTTTCAGGGAAGCAGGCAGTACTTC
-	TRBV6-1	-	TRBJ2-3	CASSESGFLTDTQYF	TGTGCCAGCAGTGAATCCGGGTTTCTCACAGATACGCAGTATTTT
-	TRBV6-5	-	TRBJ2-5	CASSYGTGYQETQYF	TGTGCCAGCAGTTACGGTACAGGGTACCAAGAGACCCAGTACTTC
-	TRBV2	-	TRBJ2-5	CASRRQGGQETQYF	TGTGCCAGCAGAAGGCAGGGGGGCCAAGAGACCCAGTACTTC
-	TRBV19	-	TRBJ1-2	CASSIGGLQSGYTF	TGTGCCAGTAGTATAGGCGGTCTACAATCGGGCTACACCTTC
-	TRBV28	-	TRBJ1-4	CASSGGAPRKLFF	TGTGCCAGCAGTGGGGGGGCCCCTCGGAAACTGTTTTTT
-	TRBV27	-	TRBJ2-6	CASSLLLADSGANVLTF	TGTGCCAGCAGTTTATTGTTGGCAGACTCTGGGGCCAACGTCCTGACTTTC
-	TRBV6-5	-	TRBJ1-2	CASSSGGGGYTF	TGTGCCAGCAGTTCCGGGGGTGGTGGCTACACCTTC
-	TRBV19	TRBD1	TRBJ1-2	CASSPTPGQGYGYTF	TGTGCCAGTAGTCCCACCCCCGGACAGGGATATGGCTACACCTTC
-	TRBV27	-	TRBJ2-1	CASSLSGGLPNEQFF	TGTGCCAGCAGTTTATCTGGCGGTTTACCAAATGAGCAGTTCTTC
-	TRBV5-1	TRBD1	TRBJ1-1	CASSWTGGSSTEAFF	TGCGCCAGCAGCTGGACAGGGGGCTCAAGCACTGAAGCTTTCTTT
once	TRBV6-1	-	TRBJ1-2	CASRKDMMGGYTF	TGTGCCAGCAGGAAGGACATGATGGGGGGCTACACCTTC
once	TRBV19	TRBD2	TRBJ2-7	CASSGDYSYEQYF	TGTGCCAGTAGTGGGGACTACAGCTACGAGCAGTACTTC
-	TRBV28	-	TRBJ1-2	CASSFREVNYGYTF	TGTGCCAGCAGTTTTAGGGAGGTGAACTATGGCTACACCTTC
once	TRBV9	-	TRBJ1-5	CASSGKPTRQPQHF	TGTGCCAGCAGCGGTAAGCCAACCCGGCAGCCCCAGCATTTT
-	TRBV27	TRBD1	TRBJ1-5	CASRLGTDSNQPQHF	TGTGCCAGCAGGCTAGGGACAGATAGCAATCAGCCCCAGCATTTT
-	TRBV7-9	TRBD2	TRBJ2-3	CASSPPGLAGGLGTDTQYF	TGTGCCAGCAGCCCCCCCGGACTAGCGGGGGGGCTCGGCACAGATACGCAGTATTTT
-	TRBV2	TRBD2	TRBJ2-7	CASSSPGGGDPYEQYF	TGTGCCAGCAGCTCCCCCGGCGGGGGGGACCCCTACGAGCAGTACTTC
-	TRBV28	-	TRBJ2-1	CASRAGFPNEQFF	TGTGCCAGCAGGGCGGGATTTCCCAATGAGCAGTTCTTC
-	TRBV19	-	TRBJ2-3	CASSIRGRANTDTQYF	TGTGCCAGTAGTATAAGGGGGAGGGCCAACACAGATACGCAGTATTTT
-	TRBV5-1	-	TRBJ1-3	CASSTGTPGNTIYF	TGCGCCAGCAGTACAGGGACCCCTGGAAACACCATATATTTT
-	TRBV2	-	TRBJ2-6	CARGGSGANVLTF	TGTGCCAGGGGGGGTTCTGGGGCCAACGTCCTGACTTTC
-	TRBV11-3	-	TRBJ2-2	CASSHGTQNTGELFF	TGTGCCAGCAGCCATGGGACACAGAACACCGGGGAGCTGTTTTTT
-	TRBV28	-	TRBJ1-2	CASSLGRVGYTF	TGTGCCAGCAGTTTAGGCCGGGTAGGCTACACCTTC
-	TRBV1	-	TRBJ1-4	CTSRTYREFTF	TGCACCAGCAGAACATACAGGGAGTTTACCTTT
-	TRBV30	-	TRBJ1-2	CAWSVLYSQTNYGYTF	TGTGCCTGGAGTGTACTTTACAGCCAGACTAACTATGGCTACACCTTC
-	TRBV5-1	-	TRBJ2-7	CASSLEGLGEAPYEQYF	TGCGCCAGCAGCTTGGAGGGTCTGGGGGAGGCGCCCTACGAGCAGTACTTC
-	TRBV15	-	TRBJ2-1	CATSREPGFPYNEQFF	TGTGCCACCAGCAGAGAACCGGGGTTCCCCTACAATGAGCAGTTCTTC
-	TRBV10-3	TRBD1	TRBJ1-2	CAIQGDLNYGYTF	TGTGCCATCCAGGGGGATCTTAACTATGGCTACACCTTC
-	TRBV10-2	TRBD2	TRBJ2-1	CASSGRPSGGVNNEQFF	TGCGCCAGCAGTGGGAGGCCTAGCGGGGGGGTTAACAATGAGCAGTTCTTC